A single sample gave rise to the 11 T cell receptor beta chains below, sequenced in a study of blood T cell repertoires in COVID-19. The repertoire was sequenced with immunoSEQ multiplex PCR; TCRdb's copy has only in-frame clones and lacks some. The sample contains over 200,000 clones, around 86% of which appear only once. Sequencing was carried out using peripheral blood. Every receptor here comes from a human donor in a cohort sampled during active COVID-19.

The rearrangement links TRBV5-1 to TRBJ2-5, with 11 bases identical to TRBD2. V gave up 0 bases and J gave up 1 base; unmatched junction bases: 8. CDR1 is SGHRS and CDR2 is YFSETQ in the germline V gene. The length of the CDR3 is 18 residues. CDR3 sequence reads: CASSLGPTTSGGQETQYF. The CDR3 region has the DNA TGCGCCAGCAGCTTGGGCCCAACTACTAGCGGGGGCCAAGAGACCCAGTACTTC.

The CDR3 here is CASSQSPGYEQYF. In DNA, the CDR3 is TGTGCCAGCAGCCAGTCCCCCGGCTACGAGCAGTACTTC. The chain combines TRBV4-2 with TRBJ2-7; D is undetermined. Looked up from germline, CDR1 is LGHNA and CDR2 is YNFKEQ. There are 13 residues in the CDR3. V lost 3 bases to trimming and J lost 3 bases, with 9 bases between them.

V gene TRBV19 combines with J gene TRBJ2-7; D gene unclear. V gave up 6 bases and J gave up 2 bases, with 11 bases separating them. Germline lookup yields CDR1 LNHDA and CDR2 SQIVND (reference sequence). The CDR3 contains 13 residues. Here the CDR3 DNA reads TGTGCCAGTAGCAGTACATTTGCCTACGAGCAGTACTTC. Protein product: CASSSTFAYEQYF.

The genes are TRBV19 and TRBJ2-7; no firm D call. The V gene lost 0 bases and the J gene lost 2 bases, with 11 bases spanning the gap. Germline V lookup: CDR1 LNHDA, CDR2 SQIVND (reference sequence). The CDR3 consists of 15 residues. The DNA of the CDR3 is TGTGCCAGTAGTATAGATCTACGCCAGGCCTACGAGCAGTACTTC. This encodes CASSIDLRQAYEQYF. The full variable domain, in which reference TRBV19 and TRBJ2-7 provide the parts outside the CDR3, is DGGITQSPKYLFRKEGQNVTLSCEQNLNHDAMYWYRQDPGQGLRLIYYSQIVNDFQKGDIAEGYSVSREKKESFPLTVTSAQKNPTAFYLCASSIDLRQAYEQYFGPGTRLTVT.

The chain has TRBV28 and TRBJ1-3; D perhaps matches TRBD1 (5 bases). Germline CDR1 MDHEN, CDR2 SYDVKM. There are 16 residues in the CDR3. The germline V and J ends were trimmed by 4 bases and 0 bases, with 13 bases remaining between them. The CDR3 nucleotides are TGTGCCAGCAGTTCCCTCCGCAGGGCCTCTGGAAACACCATATATTTT. It yields the protein CASSSLRRASGNTIYF.

This clone was counted a single time. V gene TRBV30 combines with J gene TRBJ1-2; TRBD1 aligns across 10 bases. With 1 base clipped from V and 6 bases from J, the junction kept 11 bases outside the gene matches. Germline V gene data show CDR1 as GTSNPN and CDR2 as SVGIG (reference sequence). The CDR3 totals 16 residues. The chain's CDR3 is CAWSDTHSGQGNGYTF. The DNA of the CDR3 is TGTGCCTGGAGTGACACGCATTCGGGACAGGGGAATGGCTACACCTTC.

The chain is built from TRBV5-6 and TRBJ2-7, with 11 bases fitting TRBD2. CDR3 size: 18 residues. J lost 3 bases, V lost 0 bases, and 11 bases had no gene match. Germline values: CDR1 SGHDT, CDR2 YYEEEE. The CDR3 region has the DNA TGTGCCAGCAGCTTGGGGTTAGCGGGAGGGAGGGGTATCTACGAGCAGTACTTC. This codes for CASSLGLAGGRGIYEQYF.

The chain carries TRBV24-1 and TRBJ2-3, with a tentative D call TRBD1 (6 bases). Per germline, CDR1 KGHDR and CDR2 SFDVKD. CDR3 length: 16 amino acids. The V end was cut by 1 base, the J end by 5 bases, with 15 bases between. CDR3 residues: CATSDFDRKSGDTQYF. The CDR3 DNA sequence: TGTGCCACCAGTGATTTTGACAGGAAGAGTGGAGATACGCAGTATTTT.

This chain links TRBV28 with TRBJ1-6; 11 nucleotides line up with TRBD1. CDR3 size: 16 residues. Per germline, CDR1 MDHEN and CDR2 SYDVKM. Trimming cost V 2 bases and J 5 bases; bases outside gene matches: 2. CDR3 residues: CASSLGTGGDNSPLHF. CDR3 DNA: TGTGCCAGCAGTTTAGGGACAGGGGGAGATAATTCACCCCTCCACTTT.

The rearrangement links TRBV5-5 to TRBJ1-5; no reliable D call. The CDR3 is 15 residues long. The germline gives CDR1 SGHKS, CDR2 YYEKEE (reference sequence). The V end lost 4 bases, the J end lost 6 bases, and 17 bases lay between the germline ends. The CDR3 sequence: CASSPETPRGQPQHF. CDR3 nucleotides: TGTGCCAGCAGCCCGGAGACTCCCCGGGGTCAGCCCCAGCATTTT.

Points on this clone: At the DNA level, this CDR3 is encoded by other sequences in the same sample as well. The chain is built from TRBV6-5 and TRBJ2-7; no clear D. V was trimmed by 2 bases and J by 4 bases, leaving 3 bases between them. Germline lookup yields CDR1 MNHEY and CDR2 SVGAGI. The CDR3 covers 11 residues. CDR3 loop: CASSYLYEQYF. CDR3 in DNA: TGTGCCAGCAGTTACCTTTACGAGCAGTACTTC.